Shown below are 29 T cell receptor beta chains from a single sample sequenced in a study of blood T cells in healthy people across ages. PCR was performed a second time for 7 to 11 cycles using a sample-barcoded 5' primer and a J-beta primer mix. In TCRdb, the 5' RACE reads were re-called with MiXCR into one record per CDR3 protein. The repertoire holds 1,100,000 or so distinct CDR3 sequences, with roughly 45% as singletons. The sample taken for sequencing was blood. Receptor source: a woman between 55 and 75 years old in good health.

V usage is TRBV28 and J usage is TRBJ1-2, with D hard to call. V was trimmed by 1 base and J by 2 bases, leaving 8 bases between them. Per germline, CDR1 MDHEN and CDR2 SYDVKM. This CDR3 spans 14 amino acids. The CDR3 DNA follows: TGTGCCAGCAGTTTATTAAAAGGGAACTATGGCTACACCTTC. It specifies CASSLLKGNYGYTF.

V is TRBV19 and J is TRBJ2-4; 9 bases agree with TRBD1. The closer fit of TRBJ2-7 to the DNA end suggests the J call may be wrong. CDR3 length: 16 amino acids. Per germline, CDR1 LNHDA and CDR2 SQIVND (reference sequence). CDR3 coding DNA: TGTGCCAGTAGAAACCCCAAGGGACAGGGCACCTACGAGCAGTACTTC. Translated, it gives CASRNPKGQGTYEQYF.

This clonotype has a count of ten or more. The V call is TRBV7-7, the J call TRBJ2-3; 7 positions match TRBD1. There are 13 residues in the CDR3. With V trimmed by 4 bases and J by 6 bases, 4 bases remained unmatched. CDR1 is SSHAT and CDR2 is FNYEAQ in the germline V gene (reference sequence). For the CDR3, the DNA is TGTGCCAGCAGCTCGACAGGGCGGGATACGCAGTATTTT. Amino acid sequence: CASSSTGRDTQYF.

This clonotype was recorded only once. The rearrangement joins TRBV12-3 or TRBV12-4 to TRBJ2-1, with 8 bases aligning to TRBD2. The length of the CDR3 is 16 residues. The trim removed 4 bases at V and 4 bases at J, leaving 9 bases unmatched. The CDR3, as DNA: TGTGCCAGCAGTTCCCCCCGGGTAGCGGGATACAATGAGCAGTTCTTC. Translation: CASSSPRVAGYNEQFF.

The rearrangement joins TRBV7-9 to TRBJ2-1, with D possibly TRBD2 on 5 matching bases. Looked up from germline, CDR1 is SEHNR and CDR2 is FQNEAQ (reference sequence). There are 16 residues in the CDR3. Trimming pared 2 bases from V and 0 bases from J, leaving 11 bases between. In DNA form, the CDR3 reads TGTGCCAGCAGCTTACTGGAGGTACTCTCCTACAATGAGCAGTTCTTC. Protein product: CASSLLEVLSYNEQFF.

V is TRBV14 and J is TRBJ2-3; 12 bases line up with TRBD2. Germline V gene lookup returns CDR1 SGHDN and CDR2 FVKESK. The V and J ends lost 4 bases and 0 bases, in that order; junction bases with no gene match: 5. This CDR3 is 17 amino acids long. CDR3: CASSLSSGRASTDTQYF. CDR3 DNA sequence: TGTGCCAGCAGCCTGTCTAGCGGGAGGGCAAGCACAGATACGCAGTATTTT.

This chain joins TRBV6-1 and TRBJ2-5; no clear D gene. V was cut by 2 bases and J by 2 bases, with 9 bases left in between. This CDR3 has 14 amino acids. Germline-derived CDR1 and CDR2 are MNHNS and SASEGT. In DNA, the CDR3 is TGTGCCAGCAGTGAATTGGGGTTACAAGAGACCCAGTACTTC. This gives the protein CASSELGLQETQYF.

V gene TRBV20-1 combines with J gene TRBJ2-4; perhaps TRBD1 as D (6 bases). The germline CDR1 and CDR2 sequences are DFQATT and SNEGSKA (reference sequence). Trimming cost V 4 bases and J 15 bases, with 16 bases left between them. This CDR3 is 11 amino acids long. This chain's CDR3 is CSAIEVDSPYF. CDR3 coding DNA: TGCAGTGCTATCGAAGTGGACAGCCCGTACTTC.

This clonotype was observed a handful of times. The chain is built from TRBV7-6 and TRBJ2-5; D is possibly TRBD1 or TRBD2 (5 bases each). Trimming stripped 5 bases from V and 5 bases from J, with 15 bases between. This CDR3 region has 14 residues. Germline V gene lookup returns CDR1 SGHVS and CDR2 FNYEAQ. The CDR3 bases are TGTGCCAGCAGCCAACCCGGGACCCAGGAGACCCAGTACTTC. This encodes CASSQPGTQETQYF.

The chain has TRBV4-2 and TRBJ2-1, with a weak D call TRBD1 (5 bases). Germline loops: CDR1 LGHNA, CDR2 YNFKEQ. The CDR3 runs to 14 residues. V lost 1 base and J lost 9, with 13 bases in between. CDR3 sequence reads: CASSQVRQGVEQFF. For the CDR3, the DNA is TGTGCCAGCAGCCAAGTCCGGCAGGGTGTTGAGCAGTTCTTC.

This chain uses TRBV7-9 with TRBJ2-4; 7 positions agree with TRBD2. This CDR3 spans 17 amino acids. V shed 5 bases and J 4 bases; nucleotides not matched to a gene: 14. The germline CDR1 and CDR2 sequences are SEHNR and FQNEAQ (reference sequence). This CDR3 reads CASSAYLGGSRKNIQYF. The CDR3 nucleotides are TGTGCCAGCAGCGCATACCTGGGCGGGAGTAGGAAAAACATTCAGTACTTC.

This chain links TRBV12-3 or TRBV12-4 with TRBJ2-7; D possibly uses TRBD1 or TRBD2 (7 bases each). The CDR3 has 17 amino acids. The V and J ends lost 3 bases and 0 bases respectively, with 18 bases between them. CDR3 protein: CASSFYLGGTDSYEQYF. CDR3 bases: TGTGCCAGCAGTTTTTATCTGGGGGGGACAGACTCCTACGAGCAGTACTTC.

The V gene is TRBV5-1, the J gene TRBJ1-6; D is unclear. This CDR3 has 15 amino acids. The germline gives CDR1 SGHRS, CDR2 YFSETQ. Trimming pared 4 bases from V and 4 bases from J, leaving 12 bases between. CDR3 bases: TGCGCCAGCAGCGCCGGGGTGGAGTATAATTCACCCCTCCACTTT. Protein sequence: CASSAGVEYNSPLHF.

The V gene is TRBV6-5, the J gene TRBJ1-2; possibly TRBD1 for D (6 bases). The CDR3 consists of 13 residues. Trimming left V 4 bases short and J 4 bases short, with 10 bases between. Germline V lookup: CDR1 MNHEY, CDR2 SVGAGI. This chain's CDR3 is CASSWTDSYGYTF. The CDR3 nucleotides are TGTGCCAGCAGTTGGACAGACAGCTATGGCTACACCTTC.

The rearrangement joins TRBV3-1 to TRBJ1-2; TRBD1 agrees at 10 bases. The CDR3 loop spans 15 amino acids. V lost 4 bases and J lost 4; bases outside the gene matches: 6. Germline V CDR1 and CDR2: LGHDT, YNNKEL (reference sequence). CDR3 sequence reads: CASSPLGQGVYGYTF. The CDR3 DNA is TGTGCCAGCAGCCCACTCGGACAGGGGGTCTATGGCTACACCTTC. Supplemented by reference TRBV3-1 and TRBJ1-2, the full variable domain reads DTAVSQTPKYLVTQMGNDKSIKCEQNLGHDTMYWYKQDSKKFLKIMFSYNNKELIINETVPNRFSPKSPDKAHLNLHINSLELGDSAVYFCASSPLGQGVYGYTFGSGTRLTVV.

The rearrangement uses TRBV27 and TRBJ2-3; TRBD2 is a possible D gene (6 bases). CDR3 length: 15 amino acids. CDR1 and CDR2 (germline): MNHEY, SMNVEV (reference sequence). V was pared by 5 bases and J by 4 bases, with 16 bases between. The CDR3 DNA sequence: TGTGCCAGCAGTCCACTACCCGGAGGGGCAGATACGCAGTATTTT. Its protein is CASSPLPGGADTQYF.

This chain joins TRBV7-9 and TRBJ2-2; D is possibly TRBD1 (6 bases). Trimming left V 8 bases short and J 3 bases short, with 16 bases between. The CDR3 sequence is 15 residues long. From germline, CDR1 is SEHNR and CDR2 FQNEAQ (reference sequence). Here the CDR3 reads CASYRVLGDTGELFF. CDR3 DNA: TGTGCCAGCTACAGGGTCCTCGGGGACACCGGGGAGCTGTTTTTT.

A remark on this clonotype: Its ends do not fully match the called genes, so a read error is possible. The V gene is TRBV4-2, the J gene TRBJ1-5; D unclear. Per the germline V gene, CDR1 is LGHNA and CDR2 is YNFKEQ. The CDR3 loop spans 16 amino acids. The CDR3 DNA follows: TGTGCCAGCAGCCAAGAGGCCCAGACAAGCAGTCAGCCCCAGCATTTT. Translated: CASSQEAQTSSQPQHF.

V and J are TRBV11-2 and TRBJ2-5, with 7 bases identical to TRBD1. Germline CDR1 SGHAT, CDR2 FQNNGV. With V trimmed by 2 bases and J by 0 bases, 6 bases remained unmatched. The CDR3 runs 16 residues. CDR3 coding DNA: TGTGCCAGCAGCTTACCCAGGGGGAATAACCAAGAGACCCAGTACTTC. It encodes CASSLPRGNNQETQYF.

The chain couples TRBV28 to TRBJ2-5; 10 bases map to TRBD1. The last part of the DNA fits TRBJ2-7 better; the J call may be wrong. Germline CDR1 is MDHEN and CDR2 is SYDVKM. The CDR3 spans 14 residues. The CDR3 spells CASRAGTGVDEQYF. CDR3 bases: TGTGCCAGCAGGGCCGGGACAGGGGTCGACGAGCAGTACTTC.

This clonotype was seen a few times. The chain uses TRBV6-5 and TRBJ1-2; D unclear. The V and J ends lost 0 bases and 6 bases respectively, with 8 bases between them. CDR3 size: 13 residues. CDR1 is MNHEY, CDR2 SVGAGI, per germline. The DNA for the CDR3 is TGTGCCAGCAGTTACTCGAACGGTAATGGCTACACCTTC. This encodes CASSYSNGNGYTF.

This clonotype was found a few times. This chain's CDR3 is CAISGVEGMETQYF. The CDR3 region has the DNA TGTGCCATCAGTGGAGTCGAGGGGATGGAGACCCAGTACTTC. The chain links TRBV10-3 to TRBJ2-5, with D possibly called TRBD1 or TRBD2 (5 bases each). The CDR3 runs to 14 residues. The V gene lost 4 bases and the J gene lost 5 bases, with 14 bases spanning the gap. CDR1 ENHRY and CDR2 SYGVKD come from the germline V gene.

The rearrangement links TRBV4-1 to TRBJ2-1; possibly TRBD2 for D (6 bases). V was cut by 11 bases and J by 6 bases, with 26 bases left in between. CDR1 and CDR2 from the germline V gene are MGHRA and YSYEKL. The CDR3 runs 16 residues. The CDR3 bases are TGCGCCGGCATCCAAGATACTAGCCCGAGTGTCAATGAGCAGTTCTTC. Its protein is CAGIQDTSPSVNEQFF.

V and J are TRBV29-1 and TRBJ1-1; D may be TRBD1 (6 bases). Germline values: CDR1 SQVTM, CDR2 ANQGSEA. Trimming shortened V by 4 bases and J by 11 bases, and 17 bases separated the two germline ends. CDR3 length equals 12 residues. Here the CDR3 DNA reads TGCAGCGTTGGAGGCAGGCAGGGGAGGGCTTTCTTT. It yields the protein CSVGGRQGRAFF.

This clonotype appeared a few times. This chain uses TRBV7-9 with TRBJ2-1; D may be TRBD1 (6 bases). Between the trimmed V and J ends, which lost 1 base and 6 bases, there was a span of 10 bases. The CDR3 contains 14 residues. In germline, CDR1 is SEHNR, CDR2 FQNEAQ (reference sequence). The CDR3 reads CASSLGDIPNEQFF. The DNA of the CDR3 is TGTGCCAGCAGCTTAGGGGACATTCCCAATGAGCAGTTCTTC.

The V and J genes are TRBV7-9 and TRBJ2-7; TRBD2 agrees at 9 bases. V shed 2 bases, J shed 10 bases, and the junction held 12 bases outside the gene matches. The germline CDR1 and CDR2 sequences are SEHNR and FQNEAQ (reference sequence). The CDR3 totals 15 residues. The DNA for the CDR3 is TGTGCCAGCAGCTTACGGGCTAGCGGGAAGGAGCCCCAGTACTTC. This sequence encodes CASSLRASGKEPQYF.

This clonotype occurred a few times. This chain uses TRBV6-5 with TRBJ2-3; a possible D gene is TRBD2 (5 bases). The CDR3 totals 15 residues. V lost 6 bases, J lost 7 bases, and 20 bases lay in between. Germline V CDR1 and CDR2: MNHEY, SVGAGI. CDR3 sequence reads: CASSPAGSYVHTQYF. The CDR3 DNA is TGTGCCAGCAGCCCCGCGGGTTCGTACGTCCATACGCAGTATTTT.

The table lists this clonotype with a few counts. V gene TRBV2 combines with J gene TRBJ2-1; D is undetermined. The CDR3 is 14 residues long. Germline lookup yields CDR1 SNHLY and CDR2 FYNNEI. Trimming removed 4 bases at V and 7 bases at J, with 14 bases between. The CDR3 protein is CASSGRQVRNEQFF. In nucleotides, the CDR3 is TGTGCCAGCAGTGGGCGTCAGGTTCGAAATGAGCAGTTCTTC.

The chain uses TRBV18 and TRBJ2-7; TRBD2 aligns across 9 bases. V gave up 3 bases and J gave up 2 bases; unmatched junction bases: 5. Germline loops: CDR1 KGHSH, CDR2 LQKENI. The CDR3 extends over 15 amino acids. In DNA, the CDR3 is TGTGCCAGCTCACCGAAGCGGGAGGCCCCCTACGAGCAGTACTTC. This sequence encodes CASSPKREAPYEQYF.